This paragraph reports one T cell receptor (beta chain). Unmatched junction bases numbered 10, after V lost 7 bases and J lost 6 bases. Germline values: CDR1 MNHNS, CDR2 SASEGT. The CDR3 loop spans 14 amino acids. PCR involved 60 Vbeta and 13 Jbeta primers. Clones were read by immunoSEQ multiplex PCR, and TCRdb kept only the in-frame ones, dropping some. The repertoire holds 200,000 to 250,000 clones, just over 75% seen once, with 0.6% to 0.65% in the top ten. These data are taken from a study of cytomegalovirus exposure and HLA in healthy donors. The chain links TRBV6-1 to TRBJ2-3; the match to TRBD2 covers 7 bases. The sequenced material came from PBMCs. This TCR was sampled from a man aged 18 to 30 in good health and CMV-seronegative. Here the CDR3 reads CASNQGGSGDTQYF. The CDR3 DNA sequence: TGTGCCAGCAACCAGGGAGGGAGTGGGGATACGCAGTATTTT.